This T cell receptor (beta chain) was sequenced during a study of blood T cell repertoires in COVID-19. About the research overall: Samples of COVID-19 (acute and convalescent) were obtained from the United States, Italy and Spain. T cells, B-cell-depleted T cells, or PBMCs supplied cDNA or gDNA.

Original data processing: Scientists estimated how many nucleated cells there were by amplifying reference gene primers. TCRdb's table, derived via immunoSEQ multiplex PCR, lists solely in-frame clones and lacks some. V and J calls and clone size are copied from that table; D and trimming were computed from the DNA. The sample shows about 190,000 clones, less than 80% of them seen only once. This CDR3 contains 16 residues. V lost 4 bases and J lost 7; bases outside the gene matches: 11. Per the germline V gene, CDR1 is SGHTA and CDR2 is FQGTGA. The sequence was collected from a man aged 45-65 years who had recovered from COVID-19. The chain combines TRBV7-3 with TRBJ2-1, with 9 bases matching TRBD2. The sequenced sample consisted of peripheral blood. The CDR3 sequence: CASSSPGLAGRNEQFF. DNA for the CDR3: TGTGCCAGCAGCTCCCCCGGGCTAGCGGGAAGGAATGAGCAGTTCTTC.